This is a list of T cell receptor beta chains from one sample in a study of CD8+ T cells in alopecia areata. Sequencing was performed with immunoSEQ multiplex PCR; in TCRdb, only in-frame clones are kept and a portion is missing. The sample has around 100,000 clones, 60% seen once; the top ten hold around 15%. The material sequenced was CD8+ T cells sorted from blood, taken between weeks 55 and 65, from a patient treated with tofacitinib. Every receptor here comes from a human donor with alopecia areata. Both conserved end residues are part of each CDR3. Fields, in order: CDR3 length, J gene, clone size, V gene, D gene, CDR3 DNA, CDR3 protein. The D gene is left open where the match is weak. Expanded clones are given a class, and other clones once, few, many or no size at all.

>12|TRBJ2-7|.|TRBV5-1|.
TGCGCCAGCAGCCGGTCAGGGGACGAGCAGTACTTC
CASSRSGDEQYF
>17|TRBJ2-4|.|TRBV14|.
TGTGCCAGCAGCCAAGAAGGGCTAGAGGAGGCCAAAAACATTCAGTACTTC
CASSQEGLEEAKNIQYF
>17|TRBJ2-7|.|TRBV28|TRBD1
TGTGCCAGCAGTTCCTTTCTTAGGGACAGTTCCCCCTACGAGCAGTACTTC
CASSSFLRDSSPYEQYF
>13|TRBJ2-7|.|TRBV19|.
TGTGCCAGTACGGGGGGCCCCCTTGACGAGCAGTACTTC
CASTGGPLDEQYF
>14|TRBJ2-7|.|TRBV2|TRBD2
TGTGCCAGCATTAGGACTAGCTCATCCTACGAGCAGTACTTC
CASIRTSSSYEQYF
>17|TRBJ2-1|few|TRBV30|.
TGTGCCTGCCAACTAGTACCCGGTCGTAGGTCCTACAATGAGCAGTTCTTC
CACQLVPGRRSYNEQFF
>12|TRBJ2-7|.|TRBV14|.
TGTGCCAGCAGCCAAGACGCCTACGAGCAGTACTTC
CASSQDAYEQYF
>18|TRBJ2-3|few|TRBV7-9|.
TGTGCCAGCAGCTTGGGGGTAGACAGACCTCCGGGCACAGATACGCAGTATTTT
CASSLGVDRPPGTDTQYF
>16|TRBJ1-1|.|TRBV7-9|TRBD1
TGTGCCAGCAGCTTAGCGCCAGGGGGCGCATCGGGTGAAGCTTTCTTT
CASSLAPGGASGEAFF
>16|TRBJ2-2|.|TRBV11-2|TRBD1
TGTGCCAGCAGCTTAGGTTGGACAGGGGGAACCGGGGAGCTGTTTTTT
CASSLGWTGGTGELFF
>12|TRBJ1-6|.|TRBV13|.
TGTGCCAGCAGCTTAATATATTCACCCCTCCACTTT
CASSLIYSPLHF
>12|TRBJ2-7|.|TRBV2|.
TGTGCCAGCAGTGAAGAGGGTTACGAGCAGTACTTC
CASSEEGYEQYF
>14|TRBJ2-4|few|TRBV14|.
TGTGCCAGCAGCCACCGGGTTTGGAAAAACATTCAGTACTTC
CASSHRVWKNIQYF
>13|TRBJ1-2|.|TRBV2|.
TGTGCCAGCAGTGGTCAGGCTAACTATGGCTACACCTTC
CASSGQANYGYTF
>15|TRBJ1-5|.|TRBV30|.
TGTGCCTGGAGGGTCAGGGGTGAAGGGTTTCAGCCCCAGCATTTT
CAWRVRGEGFQPQHF
>14|TRBJ2-2|.|TRBV27|.
TGTGCCAGCAGTTGGGTAGCAGGGACCCGGGAGCTGTTTTTT
CASSWVAGTRELFF
>18|TRBJ2-7|few|TRBV2|TRBD1
TGTGCCAGCAGTGAACCGGAGAAAAGGGACAGCTTTTCCTACGAGCAGTACTTC
CASSEPEKRDSFSYEQYF
>16|TRBJ2-1|few|TRBV4-1|.
TGCGCCAGCAGCCAAGATTTGGGCCTTAGCACCCATGAGCAGTTCTTC
CASSQDLGLSTHEQFF
>15|TRBJ1-6|.|TRBV19|TRBD1
TGTGCCAGTAGTATTGGGGACAGACACCTTTCACCCCTCCACTTT
CASSIGDRHLSPLHF
>13|TRBJ2-2|.|TRBV29-1|.
TGCAGCGTTCGGGACAACTCCACCGGGGAGCTGTTTTTT
CSVRDNSTGELFF
>14|TRBJ2-1|once|TRBV4-1|TRBD1
TGCGCCAGCAGCCTCGGGACAGGAGGCAATGAGCAGTTCTTC
CASSLGTGGNEQFF
>11|TRBJ2-2|.|TRBV7-9|.
TGTGCCAGCAGCCGAACCGGGGAGCTGTTTTTT
CASSRTGELFF
>14|TRBJ1-5|once|TRBV7-6|TRBD1
TGTGCCAGCAGCGCGACAGGGGGGGGACAGCCCCAGCATTTT
CASSATGGGQPQHF
>15|TRBJ1-5|few|TRBV30|TRBD1
TGTGCCTGGAGTGAGGGGACAGGGGTTAACCAGCCCCAGCATTTT
CAWSEGTGVNQPQHF
>14|TRBJ2-6|.|TRBV15|.
TGTGCCACCAGCAGAGATCGCGGGGCCAACGTCCTGACTTTC
CATSRDRGANVLTF
>12|TRBJ1-2|few|TRBV11-2|.
TGTGCCAGCAGCTTGGGTAGGGATGGCTACACCTTC
CASSLGRDGYTF
>17|TRBJ2-6|.|TRBV7-4|.
TGTGCCAGCAGCCTCGGACAGCCTACCTCTGGGGCCAACGTCCTGACTTTC
CASSLGQPTSGANVLTF
>13|TRBJ2-1|few|TRBV6-5|.
TGTGCCAGCAGTACCACGGGGTACAATGAGCAGTTCTTC
CASSTTGYNEQFF
>16|TRBJ2-1|.|TRBV4-2|.
TGTGCCAGCAGCCAAGATGGAGGGACCCACGCCGATGAGCAGTTCTTC
CASSQDGGTHADEQFF
>15|TRBJ2-7|few|TRBV28|.
TGTGCCAGCAGTTTAGGACACCGGGACCCCTACGAGCAGTACTTC
CASSLGHRDPYEQYF
>14|TRBJ1-1|few|TRBV7-9|.
TGTGCCAGCACCCGTGGTGGGGGGAACACTGAAGCTTTCTTT
CASTRGGGNTEAFF
>16|TRBJ2-5|.|TRBV7-2|.
TGTGCCAGCAGCTTAGGGCGGCCCTGGGGCGGGGAGACCCAGTACTTC
CASSLGRPWGGETQYF
>14|TRBJ2-1|.|TRBV13|TRBD1
TGTGCCAGCAGCTTGGGGACAGGGACTAATGAGCAGTTCTTC
CASSLGTGTNEQFF
>17|TRBJ1-6|.|TRBV6-1|.
TGTGCCAGCAGTGAAGCGGCGAGGACCTCCTATAATTCACCCCTCCACTTT
CASSEAARTSYNSPLHF
>13|TRBJ2-1|medium-sized|TRBV7-9|TRBD2
TGTGCCAGCAGTTCCAGCGGGGGAAATGAGCAGTTCTTC
CASSSSGGNEQFF
>14|TRBJ2-7|.|TRBV4-1|TRBD1
TGCGCCAGCAGCCAAGGGACAGGGCTCTACGAGCAGTACTTC
CASSQGTGLYEQYF
>17|TRBJ2-3|.|TRBV4-2|TRBD2
TGTGCCAGCAGCCTAATTAGCGGGGGGCCCCCTGATGATACGCAGTATTTT
CASSLISGGPPDDTQYF
>15|TRBJ2-7|once|TRBV2|TRBD2
TGTGCCACTCTGGAGGCGGGGGGCAGCTCCTACGAGCAGTACTTC
CATLEAGGSSYEQYF
>13|TRBJ2-7|medium-sized|TRBV6-6|.
TGTGCCAGCAGTTCCGTTTCGTGGGATGAGCAGTACTTC
CASSSVSWDEQYF
>17|TRBJ1-1|once|TRBV29-1|TRBD1
TGCAGCGTTGAAGATTGGGACAGGGTTTTTCGTCGGACTGAAGCTTTCTTT
CSVEDWDRVFRRTEAFF